The source of this T cell receptor beta chain is a study of blood T cell repertoires in COVID-19 (dated by TCRdb to the early 2020s). In terms of the full investigation: The collaborator samples originated in the United States, Italy and Spain and spanned the acute and convalescent phases of COVID-19. The prospective study material was composed of cDNA or gDNA derived from T cells, B-cell-depleted T cells, or PBMCs. Deeply sampled blood TCRbeta repertoires from subjects exposed to, actively infected with, or recovered from COVID-19 were included in the dataset. The repertoires were released in a freely available public database meant as a resource for research on the immune response to SARS-CoV-2. The samples were drawn from two sources: the first 160 participants of the ongoing ImmuneRACE study, and 1,254 subjects contributed by 6 global collaborators. The sample metadata nearly always contained a de-identified subject ID, COVID-19 status, age in years and sex. Where available, HLA class I and class II types were taken from metadata supplied by the sample provider and were not determined by assay-based typing.

The immunoSEQ Assay, a bias-controlled multiplex PCR, was used to amplify TCRbeta CDR3 regions from genomic DNA. The paper's processing steps were these. Within the assay, amplification of reference gene primers was used to estimate how many nucleated cells each sample contained. Sequence reads were collapsed and filtered to measure the absolute abundance of every unique TCRbeta CDR3 rearrangement. For each sample, productive Simpson clonality was calculated by taking the square root of Simpson's diversity index across productive rearrangements. TCRdb mirrors the immuneACCESS table, restricted to in-frame sequences. Some clones are absent from its copies; in checked studies, under half trace to an unresolved V gene, and the reason for the others is unknown. The V and J calls and the clone size are those of that table, but D and trimming were determined from the DNA. The sample table contains roughly 400,000 clones; only one count was recorded for approximately 89% of them. 1.7% of the sample comes from the top ten.

Summary of the overall study and its limitations: Clinical and demographic metadata were provided uncurated, with the amount varying by source and participant.

Participants in the prospective study were aged roughly 18 to 100 years, lived in about two dozen United States geographic areas, and enrolled through a virtual design. Cohort assignment in the prospective study relied on participant-reported clinical history from a screening survey and a study questionnaire. For ImmuneRACE Cohort 3, a participant was defined as recovered based on two consecutive negative NP/OP PCR tests, clearance by a healthcare professional, or resolution of symptoms. In the prospective study, whole blood, serum and a nasopharyngeal or oropharyngeal swab were collected from each participant by mobile phlebotomists. Prospective study participants could optionally give additional blood draws and questionnaires over an approximately 2-month period. Before DNA extraction, blood samples from the prospective study were shipped at room temperature or frozen. On this clone itself: The specificity of this receptor is unknown. There are no base qualities to consult, and no much larger clone falls within one base.

The sequenced sample consisted of PBMCs or T cells enriched from blood (not recorded which). The sequence came from a woman in her thirties who had recovered from COVID-19.

The CDR3 corresponds to CASSLGIAGGNTGELFF. DNA sequence: TGTGCCAGCAGCTTAGGTATAGCGGGAGGCAACACCGGGGAGCTGTTTTTT. This sequence uses TRBV7-3 and TRBJ2-2; 10 of the junction bases match TRBD2. CDR1 SGHTA and CDR2 FQGTGA were looked up in the germline V gene. Counted from cysteine to phenylalanine, this CDR3 has 17 amino acids. Of all the DNA, just the CDR3 is kept, 51 bases in frame from base 1. At the junction V is shortened by 2 bases and J by 2 bases; bases outside the gene matches: 5.